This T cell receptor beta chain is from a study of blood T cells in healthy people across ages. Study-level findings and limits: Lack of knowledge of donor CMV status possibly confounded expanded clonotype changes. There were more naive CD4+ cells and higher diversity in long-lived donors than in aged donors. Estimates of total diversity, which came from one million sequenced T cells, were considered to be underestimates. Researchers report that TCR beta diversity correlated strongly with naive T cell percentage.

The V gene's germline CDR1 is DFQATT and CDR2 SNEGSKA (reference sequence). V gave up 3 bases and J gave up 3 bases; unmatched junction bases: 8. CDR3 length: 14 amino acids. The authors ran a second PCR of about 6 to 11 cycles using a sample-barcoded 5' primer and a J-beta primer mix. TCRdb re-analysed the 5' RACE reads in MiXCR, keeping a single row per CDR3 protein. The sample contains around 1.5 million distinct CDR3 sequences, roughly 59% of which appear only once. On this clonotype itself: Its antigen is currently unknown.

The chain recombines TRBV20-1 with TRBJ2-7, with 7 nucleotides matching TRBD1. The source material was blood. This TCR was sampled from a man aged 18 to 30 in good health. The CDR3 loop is CSASDTGDRYEQYF. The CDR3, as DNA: TGCAGTGCTAGTGATACAGGGGATCGCTACGAGCAGTACTTC.